One and the same sample provided the 4 T cell receptor beta chains below, sequenced in a study of T-cell reconstitution after alpha-beta-depleted transplantation in children. As it was prepared, the TCRbeta library received unique molecular identifiers. TCRdb called the PCR reads again in MiXCR, with one record for every CDR3 protein. The table lists under 750,000 distinct CDR3 sequences, approximately 22% of them singletons. The input for sequencing was PBMCs, mostly from graft donor cells, taken 360 days after TCRalphabeta/CD19-depleted stem cell transplant. The receptors were gathered from a boy younger than two who had a stem cell transplant for acute myeloid leukemia, so the T cells may come from the graft donor.

The chain is built from TRBV5-6 and TRBJ2-4; weak D call: TRBD2 (6 bases). The CDR3 totals 10 residues. The germline gives CDR1 SGHDT, CDR2 YYEEEE. Deletions cut 7 bases from V and 7 bases from J, with 6 bases between. CDR3 residues: CASGGNIQYF. The DNA for the CDR3 is TGTGCCAGCGGAGGGAACATTCAGTACTTC. The full variable domain, completed using reference TRBV5-6 and TRBJ2-4, is DAGVTQSPTHLIKTRGQQVTLRCSPKSGHDTVSWYQQALGQGPQFIFQYYEEEERQRGNFPDRFSGHQFPNYSSELNVNALLLGDSALYLCASGGNIQYFGAGTRLSVL.

There are a few counts of this clonotype. The rearrangement links TRBV20-1 to TRBJ1-5; 9 bases are a match to TRBD1. J gave up 5 bases and V 1 base, and 6 bases lay outside the gene matches. There are 15 residues in the CDR3. Looked up from germline, CDR1 is DFQATT and CDR2 is SNEGSKA (reference sequence). CDR3 sequence: CSARGGTGRDQPQHF. The CDR3 nucleotides read TGCAGTGCTAGAGGGGGGACAGGGCGAGATCAGCCCCAGCATTTT.

The gene calls are TRBV4-3 and TRBJ2-2, with 7 bases aligning to TRBD2. The V gene's germline CDR1 is LGHNA and CDR2 YSLEER. V shed 1 base and J 5 bases; nucleotides not matched to a gene: 4. The CDR3 covers 15 residues. Here the CDR3 DNA reads TGCGCCAGCAGCCAAGCCCAGGGAGGGACCGGGGAGCTGTTTTTT. It codes for CASSQAQGGTGELFF.

A few counts support this clonotype. This chain joins TRBV12-3 or TRBV12-4 and TRBJ1-1; tentatively, D is TRBD1 (6 bases). The CDR3 totals 14 residues. V lost 3 bases to trimming and J lost 3 bases, with 11 bases between them. In DNA form, the CDR3 reads TGTGCCAGCAGTTTTAGGACAGACCACACTGAAGCTTTCTTT. Residues: CASSFRTDHTEAFF.